This passage covers 13 T cell receptor beta chains from one sample sequenced in a study of identical twins (dated by TCRdb to the mid-2010s). Library construction relied on 5' RACE. Sequencing used an Illumina HiSeq 2000. The public sequencing data were trimmed at Q25 with fastp and processed into clonotypes with MiXCR by TCRdb, which kept only in-frame beta chains. When rows share a CDR3 protein, they turn into one entry using the most common DNA and genes. The sample records 540,000 or so distinct CDR3 sequences, around 22% of which are singletons. The ten biggest clones cover about 0.5% of the sample. Separately, the same data were catalogued under a study of yellow fever vaccine responses in identical twins.

What was sequenced was CD4+ T cells sorted from blood. The receptors were gathered from a woman under 30 in good health.

This clonotype was counted ten times or more. This rearrangement joins TRBV15 to TRBJ1-3; D perhaps matches TRBD1 (5 bases). Germline V lookup: CDR1 LNHNV, CDR2 YYDKDF (reference sequence). This CDR3 has 15 amino acids. The ends were cut back, 1 base at V and 3 bases at J, with 10 bases in the middle. DNA for the CDR3: TGTGCCACCAGCAGAGTTGGGGGAAGTGGAAACACCATATATTTT. Translating gives CATSRVGGSGNTIYF.

This chain joins TRBV20-1 and TRBJ2-3, with TRBD1 matching 7 bases. V was pared by 0 bases and J by 9 bases, with 9 bases of the junction left unmatched. Per germline, CDR1 DFQATT and CDR2 SNEGSKA (reference sequence). This CDR3 spans 14 amino acids. The CDR3 bases are TGCAGTGCTAGAGAAACGACGGGACAGTCAACGCAGTATTTT. Its protein is CSARETTGQSTQYF.

In regard to this clonotype: This likely comes from a read error, as the CDR3 has no conserved phenylalanine or tryptophan at its end. V is TRBV20-1 and J is TRBJ2-7, with a weak D call TRBD2 (6 bases). CDR1 and CDR2 from the germline V gene are DFQATT and SNEGSKA (reference sequence). This CDR3 has 16 amino acids. V was clipped by 0 bases and J by 1 base, with 16 bases between them. DNA for the CDR3: TGCAGTGCTAGAGATCTTTCATGGGGGGAGTCCTACGAGCAGTACCTC. This gives the protein CSARDLSWGESYEQYL.

This clonotype was recorded at least ten times. The gene calls are TRBV5-1 and TRBJ1-2, with D maybe TRBD1 (5 bases). V lost 0 bases and J lost 5, with 8 bases in between. CDR1 and CDR2 from the germline V gene are SGHRS and YFSETQ. This CDR3 spans 13 amino acids. The CDR3 region has the DNA TGCGCCAGCAGCTTGGAACAGGATTATGGCTACACCTTC. Protein: CASSLEQDYGYTF.

This clonotype was recorded a few times. The rearrangement uses TRBV29-1 and TRBJ2-1, with 9 bases lining up with TRBD2. Germline assignment: CDR1 SQVTM and CDR2 ANQGSEA. The CDR3 has 15 amino acids. CDR3 sequence (DNA): TGCGGATCGGTGCGGGGGGGGAGCTCCTACAATGAGCAGTTCTTC. Translating it yields CGSVRGGSSYNEQFF.

V gene TRBV10-3 combines with J gene TRBJ1-5; tentative D call: TRBD1 (5 bases). The CDR3 is 13 residues long. Germline CDR1 and CDR2: ENHRY and SYGVKD. V was clipped by 3 bases and J by 6 bases, with 9 bases between them. The CDR3 coding sequence is TGTGCCATCAGTGAAGGGGTGCCTCAGCCCCAGCATTTT. Protein sequence: CAISEGVPQPQHF.

The chain couples TRBV15 to TRBJ2-7, with D possibly being TRBD1 (7 bases). This CDR3 region has 16 residues. V was clipped by 0 bases and J by 2 bases, with 14 bases between them. Germline V gene data show CDR1 as LNHNV and CDR2 as YYDKDF (reference sequence). The CDR3 DNA follows: TGTGCCACCAGCAGAGAGAGGACAGGACTAACCTACGAGCAGTACTTC. Translation: CATSRERTGLTYEQYF.

V usage is TRBV12-3 or TRBV12-4 and J usage is TRBJ2-5; D tentatively reads TRBD1 or TRBD2 (6 bases each). The CDR3 is made up of 14 amino acids. Trimming left V 5 bases short and J 5 bases short, with 15 bases between. CDR3 coding DNA: TGTGCCAGCAGTCTCAGACAGGCGGGGGAGACCCAGTACTTC. Translation gives CASSLRQAGETQYF.

The chain recombines TRBV27 with TRBJ2-3; D is unclear. The CDR3 covers 13 residues. The germline V gene encodes CDR1 MNHEY and CDR2 SMNVEV (reference sequence). V was shortened by 3 bases and J by 4 bases, with 8 bases between the two germline ends. The CDR3 DNA reads as TGTGCCAGCAGTTTCGTAGGTCCAGATACGCAGTATTTT. Its translation: CASSFVGPDTQYF.

CDR3 residues: CASSLLAGGTTDTQYF. DNA for the CDR3: TGTGCCAGCAGCTTACTGGCGGGGGGGACCACAGATACGCAGTATTTT. The genes are TRBV7-9 and TRBJ2-3; 9 bases align to TRBD2. The trim removed 2 bases at V and 2 bases at J, leaving 5 bases unmatched. CDR3 size: 16 residues. The germline CDR1 and CDR2 sequences are SEHNR and FQNEAQ (reference sequence).

V usage is TRBV20-1 and J usage is TRBJ2-1; D call uncertain. Trimming shortened V by 7 bases and J by 0 bases, and 13 bases separated the two germline ends. The CDR3 is made up of 14 amino acids. Germline V gene lookup returns CDR1 DFQATT and CDR2 SNEGSKA (reference sequence). This CDR3 is CSVPAASSYNEQFF. CDR3 sequence (DNA): TGCAGTGTCCCCGCGGCGAGCTCCTACAATGAGCAGTTCTTC.

The chain is built from TRBV12-3 or TRBV12-4 and TRBJ2-3; maybe TRBD2 (5 bases). The V and J ends lost 3 bases and 4 bases respectively, with 8 bases between them. This CDR3 spans 13 amino acids. The CDR3 protein is CASSFKGADTQYF. The CDR3 DNA reads TGTGCCAGCAGTTTTAAGGGAGCAGATACGCAGTATTTT.

This clonotype has a handful of counts. The chain uses TRBV29-1 and TRBJ1-1; D remains unclear. The ends were cut back, 2 bases at V and 5 bases at J, with 9 bases in the middle. This CDR3 is built from 12 residues. CDR1 SQVTM and CDR2 ANQGSEA come from the germline V gene. Here the CDR3 reads CSVERGFTEAFF. CDR3 sequence (DNA): TGCAGCGTTGAACGCGGATTTACTGAAGCTTTCTTT.